Below, 27 T cell receptor beta chains from the same sample are listed, as sequenced in a study of shared clonotypes between healthy human individuals. It was CD45RO-negative cells, positively selected for CCR7, that made up naive CD8 cells, with terminally differentiated effector memory CD45RA+ cells excluded. Profiling relied on immunoSEQ multiplex PCR, and the TCRdb table lists in-frame clones only, not all of them. The table has some 630,000 clones, 95% to 96% seen once; the top ten hold 0.11%. The sequencing input was naive CD8+ T cells sorted from blood. These receptors all stem from a woman between 25 and 40 years old in good health.

This chain joins TRBV5-1 and TRBJ2-7, with D possibly TRBD2 on 5 matching bases. Germline-derived CDR1 and CDR2 are SGHRS and YFSETQ. This CDR3 region has 14 residues. Trimming cost V 0 bases and J 0 bases, with 7 bases left between them. DNA of the CDR3: TGCGCCAGCAGCTTGGTTGGGAGCTCCTACGAGCAGTACTTC. The encoded protein is CASSLVGSSYEQYF.

This CDR3 is CASTTGGPTNEKLFF. In nucleotides, the CDR3 is TGTGCCAGCACGACAGGGGGTCCAACTAATGAAAAACTGTTTTTT. The rearrangement joins TRBV2 to TRBJ1-4, with 9 bases matching TRBD1. From germline, CDR1 is SNHLY and CDR2 FYNNEI. Germline trimming cut 7 bases from V and 0 bases from J; bases unmatched to any gene: 3. The CDR3 has 15 residues.

CDR3 bases: TGTGCCAGCAGTGCAGGGGGCAATACCGGGGAGCTGTTTTTT. Protein product: CASSAGGNTGELFF. This chain links TRBV13 with TRBJ2-2; 8 bases agree with TRBD1. There are 14 residues in the CDR3. In germline, CDR1 is PRHDT, CDR2 FYEKMQ (reference sequence). The V gene end was trimmed by 6 bases and the J gene end by 5 bases; junction bases not matched to a gene: 5. The complete variable domain, with remaining parts taken from reference TRBV13 and TRBJ2-2, reads AAGVIQSPRHLIKEKRETATLKCYPIPRHDTVYWYQQGPGQDPQFLISFYEKMQSDKGSIPDRFSAQQFSDYHSELNMSSLELGDSALYFCASSAGGNTGELFFGEGSRLTVL.

The chain joins TRBV27 to TRBJ2-7; 8 nucleotides agree with TRBD2. Germline V gene data show CDR1 as MNHEY and CDR2 as SMNVEV (reference sequence). With 0 bases clipped from V and 4 bases from J, the junction kept 8 bases outside the gene matches. This CDR3 spans 16 amino acids. CDR3 sequence: CASSLSLGLVSYEQYF. CDR3 in DNA: TGTGCCAGCAGTTTATCTTTGGGACTAGTCTCATACGAGCAGTACTTC.

The CDR3 loop reads CASSLVAGANEQFF. As DNA, the CDR3 is TGTGCCAGCAGCTTAGTAGCCGGGGCCAATGAGCAGTTCTTC. This rearrangement joins TRBV7-3 to TRBJ2-1; the D call may be TRBD1 or TRBD2 (5 bases each). This CDR3 has 14 residues. V lost 2 bases and J lost 6, with 11 bases in between. Germline CDR1 SGHTA, CDR2 FQGTGA.

The chain uses TRBV10-2 and TRBJ2-1; D is possibly TRBD1 (6 bases). Germline V gene sequence: CDR1 WSHSY, CDR2 SAAADI. This CDR3 has 13 amino acids. V lost 4 bases and J lost 8, with 12 bases in between. CDR3 amino acids: CASSVLEGDEQFF. The CDR3, as DNA: TGCGCCAGCAGTGTGCTAGAGGGGGATGAGCAGTTCTTC.

Points on this clone: Other DNA sequences in this sample translate to the same CDR3. This chain uses TRBV30 with TRBJ1-1, with no clear D. V lost 0 bases and J lost 4, with 3 bases in between. Germline V CDR1 and CDR2: GTSNPN, SVGIG (reference sequence). This CDR3 comprises 11 residues. The CDR3 sequence: CAWSVSTEAFF. Here the CDR3 DNA reads TGTGCCTGGAGTGTGAGCACTGAAGCTTTCTTT.

The chain is built from TRBV2 and TRBJ2-1, with TRBD2 identical over 12 bases. The ends lost 10 bases at V and 6 bases at J; junction bases unmatched: 19. The germline V gene has CDR1 SNHLY and CDR2 FYNNEI. This CDR3 is built from 18 residues. The CDR3 spells CAILRQGTSGSRVNEQFF. Written as DNA, the CDR3 is TGTGCCATTCTCCGACAGGGGACTAGCGGGTCGAGGGTCAATGAGCAGTTCTTC.

The chain joins TRBV29-1 to TRBJ1-1; D perhaps matches TRBD1 (5 bases). Germline V lookup: CDR1 SQVTM, CDR2 ANQGSEA. V was shortened by 4 bases and J by 5 bases, with 17 bases between the two germline ends. This CDR3 is built from 14 residues. The CDR3 here is CSVVPGPRATEAFF. CDR3 nucleotide sequence: TGCAGCGTTGTCCCCGGACCCAGGGCGACTGAAGCTTTCTTT.

The rearrangement links TRBV15 to TRBJ1-3; 8 nucleotides match TRBD1. Per the germline V gene, CDR1 is LNHNV and CDR2 is YYDKDF (reference sequence). The CDR3 is made up of 14 amino acids. After removal of 11 bases from V and 3 bases from J, the junction contained 9 bases not matched to a gene. CDR3 sequence reads: CAASRTGNGNTIYF. As DNA, the CDR3 is TGTGCCGCCTCCCGGACAGGGAATGGAAACACCATATATTTT.

The V gene is TRBV19, the J gene TRBJ2-1; maybe TRBD2 (5 bases). The CDR3 has 15 residues. Germline CDR1 LNHDA, CDR2 SQIVND (reference sequence). Trimming stripped 7 bases from V and 6 bases from J, with 19 bases between. The CDR3 DNA sequence: TGTGCCAGTACGAGGGCGGACGTCGAGGGCAATGAGCAGTTCTTC. This encodes CASTRADVEGNEQFF.

The chain has TRBV5-4 and TRBJ2-3; 8 nucleotides match TRBD2. The trim removed 5 bases at V and 3 bases at J, leaving 5 bases unmatched. There are 14 residues in the CDR3. Germline lookup yields CDR1 SGHNT and CDR2 YYREEE (reference sequence). The CDR3 protein is CASRSGLGTDTQYF. The CDR3 bases are TGTGCCAGCAGATCGGGACTAGGAACAGATACGCAGTATTTT.

The chain combines TRBV27 with TRBJ1-4; TRBD1 might be the D (5 bases). This CDR3 contains 15 residues. The V gene lost 2 bases and the J gene lost 6 bases, with 13 bases spanning the gap. Germline V gene lookup returns CDR1 MNHEY and CDR2 SMNVEV (reference sequence). CDR3 sequence reads: CASSLESGADEKLFF. CDR3 nucleotides: TGTGCCAGCAGTTTAGAATCTGGGGCGGATGAAAAACTGTTTTTT.

This chain links TRBV7-9 with TRBJ1-4; unclear D gene. Trimming removed 2 bases from V and 7 bases from J, with 5 bases in between. The V gene's germline CDR1 is SEHNR and CDR2 FQNEAQ (reference sequence). The CDR3 spans 12 residues. In DNA, the CDR3 is TGTGCCAGCAGCTTATTGGGTGAAAAACTGTTTTTT. It translates to CASSLLGEKLFF.

V is TRBV4-2 and J is TRBJ1-3; D remains unclear. Between the trimmed V and J ends, which lost 4 bases and 0 bases, there was a span of 19 bases. The CDR3 sequence is 18 residues long. CDR1 and CDR2 from the germline V gene are LGHNA and YNFKEQ. The CDR3 region is CASSRRLGPRHSGNTIYF. The DNA of the CDR3 is TGTGCCAGCAGCCGAAGACTTGGACCGCGACACTCTGGAAACACCATATATTTT.

The chain recombines TRBV9 with TRBJ2-1, with TRBD2 matching over 10 bases. J lost 8 bases, V lost 5 bases, and 10 bases had no gene match. The CDR3 spans 15 residues. The germline V gene encodes CDR1 SGDLS and CDR2 YYNGEE. Here the CDR3 reads CASSQAGGSGDEQFF. CDR3 in DNA: TGTGCCAGCAGTCAAGCGGGAGGGTCAGGCGATGAGCAGTTCTTC.

V and J are TRBV27 and TRBJ1-1; D might be TRBD1 (5 bases). The CDR3 has 14 residues. Germline-derived CDR1 and CDR2 are MNHEY and SMNVEV (reference sequence). Trimming shortened V by 8 bases and J by 5 bases, and 18 bases separated the two germline ends. The CDR3 DNA sequence: TGTGCCAGCGCCTGGTCCTTGGGGCTTACTGAAGCTTTCTTT. Residues: CASAWSLGLTEAFF.

The chain couples TRBV6-6 to TRBJ2-1; 8 bases are shared with TRBD1. Trimming removed 5 bases from V and 4 bases from J; junction bases left unmatched: 4. Germline CDR1 is MNHNY and CDR2 is SVGAGI (reference sequence). The CDR3 covers 14 residues. In DNA, the CDR3 is TGTGCCAGCAGTCCTGGACAGGGTTACAATGAGCAGTTCTTC. It codes for CASSPGQGYNEQFF.

J is TRBJ2-1 and V is TRBV19, with 8 bases identical to TRBD2. Germline V gene sequence: CDR1 LNHDA, CDR2 SQIVND (reference sequence). CDR3 length: 16 residues. V shed 0 bases and J 2 bases; nucleotides not matched to a gene: 3. The CDR3 region has the DNA TGTGCCAGTAGTATAGATCAGCGGGAGCCCTACAATGAGCAGTTCTTC. Translating gives CASSIDQREPYNEQFF. Full variable domain (remainder filled in from reference TRBV19 and TRBJ2-1): DGGITQSPKYLFRKEGQNVTLSCEQNLNHDAMYWYRQDPGQGLRLIYYSQIVNDFQKGDIAEGYSVSREKKESFPLTVTSAQKNPTAFYLCASSIDQREPYNEQFFGPGTRLTVL.

This clone was seen a single time. The V gene is TRBV28, the J gene TRBJ2-7; maybe TRBD2 (5 bases). The CDR3 consists of 15 residues. Germline V lookup: CDR1 MDHEN, CDR2 SYDVKM. The V gene lost 2 bases and the J gene lost 3 bases, with 14 bases spanning the gap. The DNA for the CDR3 is TGTGCCAGCAGTTTACTTCGGGGAAAAGGCTACGAGCAGTACTTC. Amino acids: CASSLLRGKGYEQYF.

The chain employs TRBV6-5 and TRBJ2-1, with D perhaps assigned TRBD1 or TRBD2 (5 bases each). The V end lost 6 bases, the J end lost 12 bases, and 18 bases lay between the germline ends. Looked up from germline, CDR1 is MNHEY and CDR2 is SVGAGI. The CDR3 consists of 13 residues. The DNA of the CDR3 is TGTGCCAGCAGGGCATCCGGGACCCCAGGGCAGTTCTTC. Residues: CASRASGTPGQFF.

This clone was observed once. The J gene is TRBJ1-1, the V gene TRBV27; D gene uncertain. With 5 bases removed from V and 8 bases from J, the gap between germline ends came to 15 bases. Per the germline V gene, CDR1 is MNHEY and CDR2 is SMNVEV (reference sequence). The CDR3 loop spans 13 amino acids. The CDR3 loop reads CASSPIRLGEAFF. For the CDR3, the DNA is TGTGCCAGCAGTCCAATCCGGCTCGGCGAAGCTTTCTTT.

The rearrangement links TRBV7-9 to TRBJ1-1; D is perhaps TRBD1 (6 bases). The germline gives CDR1 SEHNR, CDR2 FQNEAQ (reference sequence). The CDR3 sequence is 14 residues long. The germline V and J ends were trimmed by 1 base and 6 bases, with 12 bases remaining between them. The CDR3 region is CASSLGQAWAEAFF. CDR3 nucleotides: TGTGCCAGCAGCTTAGGACAGGCCTGGGCTGAAGCTTTCTTT.

The chain has TRBV27 and TRBJ2-7; TRBD1 might be the D (6 bases). Trimming stripped 2 bases from V and 2 bases from J, with 10 bases between. Per germline, CDR1 MNHEY and CDR2 SMNVEV (reference sequence). The CDR3 has 14 amino acids. The CDR3 loop is CASSLQGFPYEQYF. CDR3 coding DNA: TGTGCCAGCAGTTTACAGGGGTTCCCCTACGAGCAGTACTTC.

This chain connects TRBV9 to TRBJ2-5, with D possibly being TRBD1 or TRBD2 (5 bases each). The J call may be mistaken, given a closer DNA end match to TRBJ2-7. Germline values: CDR1 SGDLS, CDR2 YYNGEE. The CDR3 length is 14 residues. DNA of the CDR3: TGTGCCAGCAGCGTAGATCAGGGACCCTACGAGCAGTACTTC. Amino acid sequence: CASSVDQGPYEQYF.

The chain recombines TRBV29-1 with TRBJ2-7; D unclear. V was cut by 7 bases and J by 6 bases, with 19 bases left in between. The CDR3 extends over 13 amino acids. Germline CDR1 reads SQVTM; CDR2 reads ANQGSEA. Here the CDR3 reads CSGLTLPRGEQYF. CDR3 nucleotide sequence: TGCAGCGGCCTGACTCTCCCCCGAGGCGAGCAGTACTTC.

The gene calls are TRBV21-1 and TRBJ2-1; the table assigns TRBD2, which was not confirmed against the DNA. TRBV21-1 is labeled a pseudogene. The CDR3 is 17 residues long. CDR3 DNA sequence: TGTGCCAGCAGCAAAGGGGGGGGACTAGCATGGGACAATGAGCAGTTCTTC. Encoded protein: CASSKGGGLAWDNEQFF.